Below are 19 T cell receptor beta chains sequenced from a single sample in a study of cytomegalovirus exposure and HLA in healthy donors. Only in-frame clones appear in the TCRdb table, and some are missing; sequencing was by immunoSEQ multiplex PCR. The table records around 190,000 clones, approximately 89% of them present only once. Sequenced input: PBMCs. These receptor sequences come from a man in his thirties or forties in good health and CMV-seropositive.

V and J are TRBV2 and TRBJ1-1, with D hard to call. CDR3 length equals 14 residues. Trimming pared 4 bases from V and 2 bases from J, leaving 11 bases between. CDR1 is SNHLY, CDR2 FYNNEI, per germline. For the CDR3, the DNA is TGTGCCAGCAGTGTGATGGGCGGAAACACTGAAGCTTTCTTT. Amino acids: CASSVMGGNTEAFF.

This chain uses TRBV7-3 with TRBJ1-1; D possibly corresponds to TRBD1 (5 bases). This CDR3 region has 16 residues. Germline assignment: CDR1 SGHTA and CDR2 FQGTGA. V was trimmed by 2 bases and J by 1 base, leaving 14 bases between them. The CDR3 bases are TGTGCCAGCAGCTTATCCCACCGGGGGACGAACACTGAAGCTTTCTTT. This codes for CASSLSHRGTNTEAFF.

The rearrangement joins TRBV5-6 to TRBJ2-1, with TRBD1 identical over 7 bases. CDR1 is SGHDT and CDR2 is YYEEEE in the germline V gene. This CDR3 comprises 16 residues. The J segment lost 0 bases and the V segment lost 4 bases, leaving 7 bases of the junction unmatched. The DNA of the CDR3 is TGTGCCAGCAGCCTAGGGACAGAACTCTCCTACAATGAGCAGTTCTTC. Residues: CASSLGTELSYNEQFF.

The chain employs TRBV5-1 and TRBJ1-1; D is unclear. Germline CDR1 is SGHRS and CDR2 is YFSETQ. This CDR3 is built from 16 residues. V lost 2 bases to trimming and J lost 0 bases, with 14 bases between them. CDR3 protein: CASSFVPAGMNTEAFF. The CDR3 DNA follows: TGCGCCAGCAGCTTCGTCCCCGCCGGCATGAACACTGAAGCTTTCTTT.

This rearrangement joins TRBV5-4 to TRBJ2-7; tentatively, D is TRBD1 or TRBD2 (5 bases each). The CDR3 runs to 15 residues. Germline CDR1 reads SGHNT; CDR2 reads YYREEE (reference sequence). Trimming left V 0 bases short and J 4 bases short, with 14 bases between. CDR3 sequence reads: CASSLGGKRAYEQYF. CDR3 nucleotides: TGTGCCAGCAGCTTGGGGGGGAAAAGGGCGTACGAGCAGTACTTC.

The chain combines TRBV5-1 with TRBJ2-7; 7 bases align to TRBD1. The CDR3 covers 16 residues. Germline values: CDR1 SGHRS, CDR2 YFSETQ. J gave up 0 bases and V 4 bases, and 10 bases lay outside the gene matches. The CDR3 DNA is TGCGCCAGCAGCCCCGCAGGGGGACGCAGCTCCTACGAGCAGTACTTC. Translated, it gives CASSPAGGRSSYEQYF.

The genes are TRBV30 and TRBJ2-7; weak D call: TRBD1 (6 bases). The V gene lost 1 base and the J gene lost 3 bases, with 10 bases spanning the gap. CDR1 is GTSNPN and CDR2 is SVGIG in the germline V gene (reference sequence). The CDR3 contains 13 residues. DNA of the CDR3: TGTGCCTGGAGTGCCGGGACAAACTACGAGCAGTACTTC. This sequence encodes CAWSAGTNYEQYF.

The chain uses TRBV6-5 and TRBJ2-7; D is ambiguous. The germline V gene has CDR1 MNHEY and CDR2 SVGAGI. V was pared by 8 bases and J by 0 bases, with 8 bases between. There are 12 residues in the CDR3. Here the CDR3 reads CASRVSSYEQYF. CDR3 DNA: TGTGCCAGCCGGGTCAGCTCCTACGAGCAGTACTTC.

This clone was counted a single time. The chain recombines TRBV30 with TRBJ1-5, with D possibly being TRBD1 (6 bases). Per germline, CDR1 GTSNPN and CDR2 SVGIG (reference sequence). The CDR3 runs to 13 residues. V lost 5 bases, J lost 3 bases, and 11 bases lay in between. The CDR3 loop is CAWGQGLNQPQHF. CDR3 DNA sequence: TGTGCCTGGGGGCAGGGGCTCAATCAGCCCCAGCATTTT.

V is TRBV29-1 and J is TRBJ2-7; 7 bases fit TRBD2. Per germline, CDR1 SQVTM and CDR2 ANQGSEA. The J segment lost 0 bases and the V segment lost 0 bases, leaving 2 bases of the junction unmatched. The length of the CDR3 is 14 residues. The CDR3 sequence is CSVEDRGDSYEQYF. The CDR3 DNA is TGCAGCGTTGAAGATCGGGGGGACTCCTACGAGCAGTACTTC.

The chain has TRBV4-1 and TRBJ2-7, with 11 nucleotides matching TRBD1. The trim removed 1 base at V and 6 bases at J, leaving 5 bases unmatched. The CDR3 is 15 amino acids. Germline CDR1 is MGHRA and CDR2 is YSYEKL. CDR3 residues: CASSQGGQGGVEQYF. DNA of the CDR3: TGCGCCAGCAGCCAAGGGGGACAGGGGGGAGTCGAGCAGTACTTC.

This chain links TRBV4-1 with TRBJ1-6, with TRBD1 matching 9 bases. CDR1 is MGHRA, CDR2 YSYEKL, per germline. The length of the CDR3 is 15 residues. V lost 0 bases and J lost 9; bases outside the gene matches: 3. The CDR3 coding sequence is TGCGCCAGCAGCCAAGATGACAGGGGGTTTTCACCCCTCCACTTT. Its translation: CASSQDDRGFSPLHF.

This clone showed up just once. The chain couples TRBV28 to TRBJ1-5, with D tentatively TRBD1 (5 bases). CDR3 size: 17 residues. In germline, CDR1 is MDHEN, CDR2 SYDVKM. The V and J ends lost 2 bases and 2 bases respectively, with 16 bases between them. In DNA, the CDR3 is TGTGCCAGCAGTTTAAGGGGTGTCTTCGGAGGCAATCAGCCCCAGCATTTT. It translates to CASSLRGVFGGNQPQHF.

This chain joins TRBV30 and TRBJ2-4; possible D gene TRBD2, 5 bases. Germline V gene sequence: CDR1 GTSNPN, CDR2 SVGIG (reference sequence). This CDR3 is built from 13 residues. Trimming pared 8 bases from V and 2 bases from J, leaving 13 bases between. DNA for the CDR3: TGTGCCGGAGGTTCGGGAACCAAAAACATTCAGTACTTC. Translating gives CAGGSGTKNIQYF.

The chain combines TRBV5-5 with TRBJ1-1; D gene uncertain. The length of the CDR3 is 12 residues. Looked up from germline, CDR1 is SGHKS and CDR2 is YYEKEE (reference sequence). V was pared by 4 bases and J by 6 bases, with 10 bases between. CDR3 DNA sequence: TGTGCCAGCAGCCCCAAATTTCCTGAAGCTTTCTTT. Its protein product is CASSPKFPEAFF.

This clone turned up a few times. J is TRBJ1-1 and V is TRBV5-3, with 8 bases aligning to TRBD1. TRBV5-3 is an ORF; its function is uncertain. This CDR3 is built from 20 residues. With 3 bases clipped from V and 0 bases from J, the junction kept 19 bases outside the gene matches. For the CDR3, the DNA is TGTGCCAGAAGCTCCCCACATACTCCGGACAGGGCCAGCATGAACACTGAAGCTTTCTTT. Translating it yields CARSSPHTPDRASMNTEAFF.

V gene TRBV29-1 combines with J gene TRBJ2-7, with 9 bases that match TRBD2. J lost 4 bases, V lost 7 bases, and 8 bases had no gene match. Germline CDR1 SQVTM, CDR2 ANQGSEA. The CDR3 consists of 13 residues. CDR3 in DNA: TGCAGCGCAAGGACTAGCGCGATATACGAGCAGTACTTC. Residues: CSARTSAIYEQYF.

The V and J genes are TRBV9 and TRBJ1-3; D not certain. Germline values: CDR1 SGDLS, CDR2 YYNGEE. The CDR3 extends over 16 amino acids. Trimming shortened V by 0 bases and J by 2 bases, and 12 bases separated the two germline ends. CDR3 DNA sequence: TGTGCCAGCAGCGTAGTGGGAGGAATCGCTGGAAACACCATATATTTT. Its translation: CASSVVGGIAGNTIYF.

The V gene is TRBV11-3, the J gene TRBJ2-3; D possibly corresponds to TRBD2 (7 bases). CDR1 is SGHNT and CDR2 is YENEEA in the germline V gene. V lost 4 bases and J 5 bases, leaving 19 bases between the germline ends. The CDR3 loop spans 16 amino acids. The CDR3 bases are TGTGCCAGCAGCTCGAGGGGGGGTCCCCTTGTAGATACGCAGTATTTT. Protein product: CASSSRGGPLVDTQYF.